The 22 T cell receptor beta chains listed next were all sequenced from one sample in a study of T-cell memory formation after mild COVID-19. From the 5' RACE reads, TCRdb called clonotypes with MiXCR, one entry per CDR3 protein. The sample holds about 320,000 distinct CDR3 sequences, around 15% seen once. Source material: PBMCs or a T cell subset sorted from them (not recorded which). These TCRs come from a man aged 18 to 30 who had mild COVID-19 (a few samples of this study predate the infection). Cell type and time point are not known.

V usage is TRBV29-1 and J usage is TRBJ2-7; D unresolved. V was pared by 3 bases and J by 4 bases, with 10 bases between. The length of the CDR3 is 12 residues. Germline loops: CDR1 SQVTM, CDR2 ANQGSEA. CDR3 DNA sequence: TGCAGCGTTGACACGGATAAGTACGAGCAGTACTTC. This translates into CSVDTDKYEQYF.

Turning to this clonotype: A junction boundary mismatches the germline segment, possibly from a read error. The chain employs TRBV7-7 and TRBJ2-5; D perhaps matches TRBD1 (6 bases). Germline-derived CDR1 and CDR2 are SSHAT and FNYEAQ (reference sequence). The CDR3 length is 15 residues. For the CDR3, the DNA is TGTGCTAGCAGCTTAGGATACAGGGACACGGAGACCCAGTACTTC. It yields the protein CASSLGYRDTETQYF.

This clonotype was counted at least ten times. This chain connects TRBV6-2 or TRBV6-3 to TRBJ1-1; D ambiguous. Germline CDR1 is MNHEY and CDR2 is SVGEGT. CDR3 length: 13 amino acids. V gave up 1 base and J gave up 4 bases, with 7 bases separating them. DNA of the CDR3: TGTGCCAGCAGTTACTGGGATTTCACTGAAGCTTTCTTT. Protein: CASSYWDFTEAFF.

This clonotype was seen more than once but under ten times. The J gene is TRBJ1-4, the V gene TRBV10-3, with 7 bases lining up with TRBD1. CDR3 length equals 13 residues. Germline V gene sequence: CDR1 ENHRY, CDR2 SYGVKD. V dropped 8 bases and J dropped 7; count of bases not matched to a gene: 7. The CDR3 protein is CAIRGRGSEKLFF. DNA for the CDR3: TGTGCCATCCGGGGCAGGGGGTCTGAAAAACTGTTTTTT.

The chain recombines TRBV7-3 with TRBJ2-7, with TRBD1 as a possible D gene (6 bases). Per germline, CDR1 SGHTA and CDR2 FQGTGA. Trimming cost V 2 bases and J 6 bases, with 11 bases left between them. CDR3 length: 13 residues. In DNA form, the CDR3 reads TGTGCCAGCAGCTTACAACAGGGTACCGAGCAGTACTTC. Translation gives CASSLQQGTEQYF.

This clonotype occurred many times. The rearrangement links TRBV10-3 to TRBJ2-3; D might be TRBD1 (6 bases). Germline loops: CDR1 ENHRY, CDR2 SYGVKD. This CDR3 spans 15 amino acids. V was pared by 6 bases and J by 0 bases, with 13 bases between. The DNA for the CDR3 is TGTGCCATCAGCCCAGGGGTGATTAGCACAGATACGCAGTATTTT. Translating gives CAISPGVISTDTQYF.

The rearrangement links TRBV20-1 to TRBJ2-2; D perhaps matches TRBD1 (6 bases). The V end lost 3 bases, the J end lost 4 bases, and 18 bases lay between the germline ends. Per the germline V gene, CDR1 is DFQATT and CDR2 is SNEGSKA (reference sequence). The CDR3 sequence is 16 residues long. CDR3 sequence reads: CSARVYHRESTGELFF. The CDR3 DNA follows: TGCAGTGCTAGGGTTTACCACAGGGAGTCCACCGGGGAGCTGTTTTTT.

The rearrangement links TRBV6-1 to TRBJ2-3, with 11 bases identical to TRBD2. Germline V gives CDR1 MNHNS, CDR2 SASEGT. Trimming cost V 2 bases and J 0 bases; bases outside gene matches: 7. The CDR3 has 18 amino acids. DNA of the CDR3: TGTGCCAGCAGTGAACTCCGGACTAGCGGGCTTAGCACAGATACGCAGTATTTT. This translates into CASSELRTSGLSTDTQYF.

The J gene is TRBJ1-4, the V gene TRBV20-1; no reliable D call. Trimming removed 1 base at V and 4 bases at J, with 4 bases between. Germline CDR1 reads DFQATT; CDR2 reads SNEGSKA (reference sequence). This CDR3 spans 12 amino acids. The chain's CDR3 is CSARVINEKLFF. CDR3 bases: TGCAGTGCTAGAGTGATTAATGAAAAACTGTTTTTT.

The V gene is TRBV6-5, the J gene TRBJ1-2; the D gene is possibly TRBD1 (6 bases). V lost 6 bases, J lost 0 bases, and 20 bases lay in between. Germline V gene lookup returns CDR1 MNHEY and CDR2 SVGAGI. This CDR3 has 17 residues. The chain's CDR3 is CASRDGSNREANYGYTF. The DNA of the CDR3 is TGTGCCAGCAGGGACGGAAGTAACAGGGAAGCTAACTATGGCTACACCTTC.

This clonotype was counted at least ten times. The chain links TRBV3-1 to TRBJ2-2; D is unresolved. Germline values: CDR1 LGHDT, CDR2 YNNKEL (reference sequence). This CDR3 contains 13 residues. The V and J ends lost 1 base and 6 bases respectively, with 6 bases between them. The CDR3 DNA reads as TGTGCCAGCAGCCAAGCGGCGGCCGGGGAGCTGTTTTTT. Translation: CASSQAAAGELFF.

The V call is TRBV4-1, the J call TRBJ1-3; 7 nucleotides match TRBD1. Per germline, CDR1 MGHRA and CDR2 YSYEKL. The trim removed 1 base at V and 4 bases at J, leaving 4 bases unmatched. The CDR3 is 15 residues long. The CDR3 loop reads CASSQAGGGGNTIYF. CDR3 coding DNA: TGCGCCAGCAGCCAAGCAGGGGGAGGCGGAAACACCATATATTTT.

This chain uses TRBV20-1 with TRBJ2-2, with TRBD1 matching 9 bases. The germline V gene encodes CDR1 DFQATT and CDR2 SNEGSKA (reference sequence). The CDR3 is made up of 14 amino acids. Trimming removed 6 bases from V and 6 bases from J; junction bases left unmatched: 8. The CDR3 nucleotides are TGCAGTGCGAGACAACAGGGGGCGCCCGGGGAGCTGTTTTTT. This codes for CSARQQGAPGELFF.

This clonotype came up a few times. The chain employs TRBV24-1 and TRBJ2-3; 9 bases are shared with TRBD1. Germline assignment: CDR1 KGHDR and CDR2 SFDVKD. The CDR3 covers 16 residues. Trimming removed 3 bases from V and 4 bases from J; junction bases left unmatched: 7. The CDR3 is CATSDRYRGQADTQYF. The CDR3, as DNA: TGTGCCACCAGTGATCGTTACAGGGGGCAGGCAGATACGCAGTATTTT.

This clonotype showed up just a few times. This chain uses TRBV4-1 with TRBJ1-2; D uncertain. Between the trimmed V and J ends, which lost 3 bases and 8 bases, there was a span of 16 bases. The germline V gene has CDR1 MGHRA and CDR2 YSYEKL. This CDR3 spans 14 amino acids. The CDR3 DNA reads TGCGCCAGCAGCCAGGCCCCTTGGGGTGACGGCTACACCTTC. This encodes CASSQAPWGDGYTF.

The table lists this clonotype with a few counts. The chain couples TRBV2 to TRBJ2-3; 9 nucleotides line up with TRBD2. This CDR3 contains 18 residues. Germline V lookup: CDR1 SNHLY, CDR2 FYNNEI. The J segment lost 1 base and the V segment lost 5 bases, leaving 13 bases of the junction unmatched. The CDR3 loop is CASSKIAVVAGGTDTQYF. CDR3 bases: TGTGCCAGCAGTAAAATTGCGGTCGTAGCGGGGGGCACAGATACGCAGTATTTT.

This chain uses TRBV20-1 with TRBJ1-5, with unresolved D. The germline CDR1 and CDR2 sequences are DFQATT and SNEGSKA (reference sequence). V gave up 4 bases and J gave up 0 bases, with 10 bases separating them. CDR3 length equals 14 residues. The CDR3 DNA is TGCAGTGCTAAAGGTCCGTCTAGCAATCAGCCCCAGCATTTT. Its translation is CSAKGPSSNQPQHF.

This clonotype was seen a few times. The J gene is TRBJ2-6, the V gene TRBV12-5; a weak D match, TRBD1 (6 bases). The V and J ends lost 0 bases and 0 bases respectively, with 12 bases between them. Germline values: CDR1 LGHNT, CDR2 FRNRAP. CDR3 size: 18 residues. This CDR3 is CASGLVGRGNSGANVLTF. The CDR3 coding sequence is TGTGCTAGTGGTTTGGTCGGCAGGGGAAACTCTGGGGCCAACGTCCTGACTTTC.

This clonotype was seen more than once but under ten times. CDR3 amino acids: CASSVGANYEQYV. The CDR3 nucleotides are TGTGCCAGCAGTGTCGGGGCAAACTACGAGCAGTACGTC. This rearrangement joins TRBV6-1 to TRBJ2-7; TRBD1 or TRBD2 may be the D gene (5 bases each). The germline gives CDR1 MNHNS, CDR2 SASEGT. V lost 4 bases, J lost 3 bases, and 10 bases lay in between. The CDR3 consists of 13 residues.

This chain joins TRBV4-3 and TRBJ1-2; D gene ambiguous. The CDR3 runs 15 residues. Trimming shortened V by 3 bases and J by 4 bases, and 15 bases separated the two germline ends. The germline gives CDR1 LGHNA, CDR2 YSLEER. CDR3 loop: CASSHDRGSGYGYTF. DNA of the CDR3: TGCGCCAGCAGCCATGACCGGGGAAGCGGCTATGGCTACACCTTC.

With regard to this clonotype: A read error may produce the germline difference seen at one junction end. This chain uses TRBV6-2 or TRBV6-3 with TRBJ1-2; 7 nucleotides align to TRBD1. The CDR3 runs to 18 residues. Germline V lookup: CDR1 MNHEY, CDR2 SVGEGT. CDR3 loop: CASSPTFMTGTTNYCYTF. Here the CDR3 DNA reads TGTGCCAGCAGTCCAACCTTTATGACAGGGACAACTAACTATTGCTACACCTTC.

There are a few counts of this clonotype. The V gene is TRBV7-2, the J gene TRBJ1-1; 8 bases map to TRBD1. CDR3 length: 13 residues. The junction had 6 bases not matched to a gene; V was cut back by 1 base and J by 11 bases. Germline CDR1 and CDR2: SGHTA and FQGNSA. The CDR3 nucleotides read TGTGCCAGCAGCTTAGAGAGGACAGGGAGGGCTTTCTTT. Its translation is CASSLERTGRAFF.